A single T cell receptor beta chain is shown here with its context. The sample originates from a study of cytomegalovirus exposure and HLA in healthy donors. The PCR used 60 Vbeta and 13 Jbeta primers. TCRdb's table, derived via immunoSEQ multiplex PCR, lists solely in-frame clones and lacks some. The sample gives approximately 160,000 clones, roughly 65% of which show up once; less than 5% is in the top ten. This clonotype was sampled from a woman in her late teens or twenties in good health and CMV-seropositive. The sample was PBMCs.

CDR3: CASSLGQGPGNTIYF. In DNA form, the CDR3 reads TGTGCCAGCAGCTTAGGCCAGGGGCCTGGAAACACCATATATTTT. This chain uses TRBV7-6 with TRBJ1-3, with D perhaps TRBD1 (6 bases). The CDR3 has 15 residues. V was clipped by 1 base and J by 2 bases, with 9 bases between them. The germline gives CDR1 SGHVS, CDR2 FNYEAQ.